Sequencing of this TCR beta chain was carried out in a study of neurological immune-mediated disorders (dated by TCRdb to between 2019 and 2020). About the study as a whole: Among the approximately 35 multiple sclerosis patients, approximately 30 had relapsing-remitting MS and 3 had secondary progressive MS. Alongside PBMC samples, the set of 80 to 130 TCR-beta libraries contained longitudinal samples, technical triplicates, and paired CD4+ and CD8+ T-cell subsets that had been sorted. The cohort was made up of 68 subjects, consisting of around 14 HAM/TSP patients, roughly 35 multiple sclerosis patients and about 20 healthy controls. Using UMI-based sequencing, the study compared peripheral blood TCR-beta repertoires from patients with HTLV-I-associated myelopathy (HAM/TSP), patients with multiple sclerosis, and healthy controls.

cDNA was synthesized by template-switch 5'RACE using a primer with a 10-nucleotide random unique molecular identifier that tagged each TCR transcript. Over 190 million TCR-beta sequences, covering 15-18 subjects, were produced in each sequencing run. The RNeasy kit was used to extract total RNA. The KAPA Real-time Library Amplification kit was used to amplify TCR-beta VDJ regions with primers targeting the TCR constant region and the 5'RACE anchor. A first PCR added sample indexes and Illumina adaptors, and a second PCR then raised library yield. After Ampure bead purification, the roughly 650 bp TCR product was size-selected on a 2% E-gel SizeSelection system. Library quality was checked on a Bioanalyzer, concentration was measured with Qubit, and libraries were quantified with the Kapa Library Quantification kit before pooling. An Illumina HiSeq 2500 sequenced the libraries paired-end 2 x 150 bp. To increase sequence diversity, roughly 24-32% phiX was spiked into each library pool. Concerning the study's data processing: The UMI-based MiGEC pipeline processed quality-filtered reads and removed over 80% of raw TCR sequences during error correction. VDJ genes were aligned to IMGT germline references, and each clonotype was defined by a unique CDR3 amino acid sequence together with V-J genes. Clonal expansion, Shannon diversity and CDR3 relatedness were evaluated with VDJtools (CalcPairwiseDistances, ClusterSamples), while phylogenetic trees were built in CLCbio workbench. A clone was classed as expanded if it had 8 or more unique UMIs, a cutoff based on coefficient-of-variation modelling across technical triplicates. In TCRdb, the public reads were trimmed at Q25 with fastp and aligned with MiXCR, with productive beta chains retained. Merged by CDR3 protein, the rows form single entries marked with the most common genes and DNA. TCRdb assigned the V and J calls; the authors' analysis was not used. Present in this sample are about 55,000 distinct CDR3 sequences, 4.2% of which were seen just once. The top ten clonotypes cover 2.9% of the sample.

Libraries from unsorted PBMCs were made from 2 million PBMCs kept in RNAlater at -80 degrees C until RNA extraction. The multiple sclerosis patients were enrolled in a US clinical protocol that evaluated disease progression with magnetic resonance imaging. Peripheral blood was subjected to Ficoll-Hypaque density gradient centrifugation to isolate PBMCs, which were then cryopreserved in liquid nitrogen. Note on this clonotype: Which antigen it targets is not known. Per-base qualities were not stored, and no clone one base away is much larger.

The CDR3 runs 14 residues from the cysteine to the phenylalanine. Only the CDR3 part of the read is kept: 42 bases, read in frame from the first base. Cut back by 5 bases and 3 bases, the V and J ends lie 13 bases apart. In the germline V gene, CDR1 corresponds to SQVTM and CDR2 to ANQGSEA. Broad study findings and their caveats: No identical CDR3 amino acid sequences were found to be shared among expanded clones across subjects, suggesting that TCR-beta repertoires were private in all groups. In a phylogenetic analysis, the repertoires of 18 out of 34 MS patients fell into a single cluster of related CDR3 sequences, pointing to a possible signature at the repertoire level. No association of the MS cluster with clinical or MRI features was observed, and the need for larger cohorts was stated by the authors. TCR clonal expansion was highest in HAM/TSP patients and lowest in MS patients, with MS patients falling below even healthy controls.

This TCR was sampled from a middle-aged man with multiple sclerosis. The chain is encoded by TRBV29-1 joined to TRBJ2-2; a tentative D call is TRBD1 (6 bases match). The specimen sequenced was PBMCs. The CDR3 protein is CSVRQAQDTGELFF. The bases read TGCAGCGTTCGACAGGCCCAAGACACCGGGGAGCTGTTTTTT.